This is a list of T cell receptor beta chains from one sample in a study of T-cell reconstitution after alpha-beta-depleted transplantation in children. One entry per CDR3 protein, called by TCRdb with MiXCR from the PCR reads. The profile shows about 830,000 distinct CDR3 sequences, 15% to 20% of them singletons. The sequencing used PBMCs, mostly from graft donor cells, collected 360 days after TCRalphabeta/CD19-depleted stem cell transplant. The receptors shown here come from a male patient under 18 who had a stem cell transplant for acute lymphoblastic leukemia, so the T cells may come from the graft donor. CDR3s include the opening cysteine and the closing phenylalanine or tryptophan. Fields, in order: D gene, clone size, V gene, J gene, CDR3 DNA, CDR3 protein. D genes are given only for firm matches. For some rows the clone size is stated as once, few or many, or as a class when expanded; others skip it.

NA	NA	TRBV5-1	TRBJ1-3	TGCGCCAGCAGCTTGTCGGGTGTGCGTTCTGGAAACACCATATATTTT	CASSLSGVRSGNTIYF
TRBD2	NA	TRBV3-1	TRBJ2-1	TGTGCCAGCAGCCGGCATCCCGGGACTAGGGGTATCGATGAGCAGTTCTTC	CASSRHPGTRGIDEQFF
TRBD2	NA	TRBV5-1	TRBJ2-7	TGCGCCAGCAGCTTGTTTCTAGCGGGAGGGCCAGGCCACGAGCAGTACTTC	CASSLFLAGGPGHEQYF
NA	few	TRBV7-9	TRBJ2-7	TGTGCCAGCAGCTTAGGGAGTCCCTCCTACGAGCAGTACTTC	CASSLGSPSYEQYF
TRBD2	few	TRBV12-3/TRBV12-4	TRBJ2-4	TGTGCCAGCACCTGGGGGGGCATTCAGTACTTC	CASTWGGIQYF
NA	NA	TRBV11-1	TRBJ2-7	TGTGCCAGCAGCTTAGCTGGCAGGGGTGATTACCTCTCCTACGAGCAGTACTTC	CASSLAGRGDYLSYEQYF
NA	NA	TRBV29-1	TRBJ1-1	TGCAGCGTCCGAAGGGAGTTAAACACTGAAGCTTTCTTT	CSVRRELNTEAFF
TRBD2	NA	TRBV6-5	TRBJ2-7	TGTGCCAGCAGTTATAGTGGGACTAGCGGCCGCTCCTACGAGCAGTACTTC	CASSYSGTSGRSYEQYF
NA	few	TRBV6-5	TRBJ1-1	TGTGCCAGCAGTTATCCGGGATCCCGACCGAACACTGAAGCTTTCTTT	CASSYPGSRPNTEAFF
NA	NA	TRBV23-1	TRBJ1-1	TGCGCCAGCAGTCAATCGCAACCACCTCATAGGCCTTACACTGAAGCTTTCTTT	CASSQSQPPHRPYTEAFF
NA	NA	TRBV30	TRBJ2-7	TGTGCCTGGAGTCCCCAGGTACGGGCCGGGAAGTACTTC	CAWSPQVRAGKYF
NA	few	TRBV14	TRBJ2-7	TGTGCCAGCAGCCAAGAGGGTCCTCCTCGGGCCTACGAGCAGTACTTC	CASSQEGPPRAYEQYF
NA	many	TRBV15	TRBJ2-3	TGTGCCACCAGCATTAGGACGCCGCCATGGGGCACGCAGTATTTT	CATSIRTPPWGTQYF
NA	few	TRBV25-1	TRBJ1-6	TGTGCCAGCAGTGAATCAGGGGCGCACTCACCCCTCCACTTT	CASSESGAHSPLHF
NA	few	TRBV18	TRBJ1-6	TGTGCCAGCTCCCGGGCCGGGTCACCCCTCCACTTT	CASSRAGSPLHF
TRBD1	few	TRBV11-2	TRBJ1-5	TGTGCCAGCAGCACCTACAGGGGGCTCAATCAGCCCCAGCATTTT	CASSTYRGLNQPQHF
NA	many	TRBV5-5	TRBJ2-3	TGTGCCAGCAGCTTGTGGGTCCCCGGGGGAGATACGCAGTATTTT	CASSLWVPGGDTQYF
TRBD2	few	TRBV7-8	TRBJ2-2	TGTGCCAGCAGCCGTAAGCGGGAGTCGGACACCGGGGAGCTGTTTTTT	CASSRKRESDTGELFF
TRBD1	once	TRBV6-1	TRBJ2-6	TGTGCCAGCACAAGGGACGCTGGCCAGGGGGCTGGGGCCAACGTCCTGACTTTC	CASTRDAGQGAGANVLTF
NA	NA	TRBV5-1	TRBJ2-3	TGCGCCAGCAGCTTCACCCCGGGACCGGCAGATACGCAGTATTTT	CASSFTPGPADTQYF
TRBD1	few	TRBV7-3	TRBJ2-7	TGTGCCAGCAGCTGGACACCGGGACAGGATCTCCCGAGCTCCTACGAGCAGTACTTC	CASSWTPGQDLPSSYEQYF
NA	few	TRBV7-2	TRBJ2-1	TGTGCCAGCAGCCCGTACTTGCCGGACAATGAGCAGTTCTTC	CASSPYLPDNEQFF
TRBD1	many	TRBV9	TRBJ2-7	TGTGCCAGCAGCGTAGTTCCGGGGACAGGGGGCCTCTACGAGCAGTACTTC	CASSVVPGTGGLYEQYF
NA	once	TRBV13	TRBJ2-5	TGTGCCAGCAGCTACGGACTGCCCTCCCAAGAGACCCAGTACTTC	CASSYGLPSQETQYF
TRBD2	few	TRBV15	TRBJ2-2	TGTGCCACCAGCTCCTGGACTAGCGGGAACACCGGGGAGCTGTTTTTT	CATSSWTSGNTGELFF
NA	many	TRBV2	TRBJ2-5	TGTGCCAGCGGTGAAGGCCAAGAGACCCAGTACTTC	CASGEGQETQYF
NA	NA	TRBV20-1	TRBJ2-7	TGCAGTGCTACGGAAAGACCTTACGAGCAGTACTTC	CSATERPYEQYF
NA	NA	TRBV6-1	TRBJ2-2	TGTGCCAGCACCAAGGGAGTCGGGCAGAACACCGGGGAGCTGTTTTTT	CASTKGVGQNTGELFF
NA	NA	TRBV10-3	TRBJ1-2	TGTGCCATCAGACAGGCTGGGGAGTATGGCTACACCTTC	CAIRQAGEYGYTF
TRBD2	NA	TRBV7-9	TRBJ2-7	TGTGCCAGCAGCACACTCCCAGAGACTAGCGGGAGGGGCGAGCAGTACTTC	CASSTLPETSGRGEQYF
NA	many	TRBV7-3	TRBJ2-2	TGTGCCAGCAGGCTGGGGGTTGGGATCCCCGGGGAGCTGTTTTTT	CASRLGVGIPGELFF